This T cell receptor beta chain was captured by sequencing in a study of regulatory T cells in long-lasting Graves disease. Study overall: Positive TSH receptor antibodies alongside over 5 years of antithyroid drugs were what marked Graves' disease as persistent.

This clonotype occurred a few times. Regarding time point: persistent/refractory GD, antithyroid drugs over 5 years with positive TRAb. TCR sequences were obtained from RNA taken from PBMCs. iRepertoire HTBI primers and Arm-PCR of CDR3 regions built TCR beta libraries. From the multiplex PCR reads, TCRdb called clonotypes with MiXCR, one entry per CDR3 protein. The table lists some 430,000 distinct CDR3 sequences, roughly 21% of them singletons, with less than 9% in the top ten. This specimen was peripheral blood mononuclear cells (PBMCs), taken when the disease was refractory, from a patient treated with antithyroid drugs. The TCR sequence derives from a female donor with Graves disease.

The CDR3 region has the DNA TGTGCCAGCAGTCGGACTGGGGACACAGATACGCAGTATTTT. This encodes CASSRTGDTDTQYF. The chain carries TRBV2 and TRBJ2-3; D may be TRBD2 (5 bases). CDR3 length: 14 residues. V lost 5 bases, J lost 2 bases, and 11 bases lay in between. Germline V gene lookup returns CDR1 SNHLY and CDR2 FYNNEI.